This T cell receptor beta chain was obtained from a study of blood T cell repertoires in COVID-19 (TCRdb year 2020). For context, the study as a whole: Samples covering the acute and convalescent phases of COVID-19 were provided by collaborators in the United States, Italy and Spain. The material from the prospective study consisted of cDNA or gDNA derived from T cells, B-cell-depleted T cells, or PBMCs. The dataset comprised deeply sampled blood TCRbeta repertoires from subjects exposed to, actively infected with, or recovered from COVID-19. The repertoires were released in a freely available public database intended as a resource for research on the immune response to SARS-CoV-2. Samples were obtained from the ongoing ImmuneRACE study (first 160 participants) and from over 1,000 subjects provided by 6 global collaborators. Sample metadata almost always included a de-identified subject ID, COVID-19 status, age in years and sex. Where available, HLA class I and class II types were obtained from metadata supplied by the sample provider rather than from assay-based typing.

In regard to this clone: Its antigen remains unidentified. The sample holds no much larger clone one base away, and base qualities are not on file.

Each collaborating institution followed its own protocols to collect whole blood in K2EDTA tubes. For TCRbeta analysis, collaborator samples were shipped as frozen whole blood, as isolated PBMCs, or as DNA extracted from either sample type. TCRbeta CDR3 regions were amplified from genomic DNA by means of the immunoSEQ Assay, a bias-controlled multiplex PCR. Turning to the authors' computational methods: Nucleated cell counts per sample were estimated from amplification of reference gene primers within the assay. Sequence reads were collapsed and filtered to measure the absolute abundance of every unique TCRbeta CDR3 rearrangement. For each sample, productive Simpson clonality was calculated by taking the square root of Simpson's diversity index across productive rearrangements. TCRdb carries this immuneACCESS record with in-frame sequences only. Its versions omit some clonotypes, under half of them owing to an unresolved V gene in the studies checked, with the rest unexplained. V, J and clone size were drawn from that table, and D and trimming were deduced from the DNA. The sample yields roughly 97,000 clones; less than 90% were counted once. 4% to 6% of the sample goes to the ten largest clones.

The paper's findings and limits, for the study overall: The quantity of clinical and demographic metadata differed by source and by participant and was supplied without curation.

From the cysteine through the phenylalanine, the CDR3 covers 16 amino acids. CDR3 DNA only is kept here, 48 bases in frame from base 1. V and J lose 2 bases and 5 bases, and a span of 15 bases separates them. CDR1 and CDR2, per the germline V gene, are MNHNS and SASEGT. This receptor chain uses TRBV6-1 and TRBJ1-4, with a weak D call of TRBD1 (5 bases match). The TCR originated in a human donor in a cohort sampled during active COVID-19. Sequencing was carried out using peripheral blood. CDR3 protein: CASSERGSAGNEKLFF. The bases are TGTGCCAGCAGTGAAAGGGGCTCGGCAGGGAATGAAAAACTGTTTTTT.